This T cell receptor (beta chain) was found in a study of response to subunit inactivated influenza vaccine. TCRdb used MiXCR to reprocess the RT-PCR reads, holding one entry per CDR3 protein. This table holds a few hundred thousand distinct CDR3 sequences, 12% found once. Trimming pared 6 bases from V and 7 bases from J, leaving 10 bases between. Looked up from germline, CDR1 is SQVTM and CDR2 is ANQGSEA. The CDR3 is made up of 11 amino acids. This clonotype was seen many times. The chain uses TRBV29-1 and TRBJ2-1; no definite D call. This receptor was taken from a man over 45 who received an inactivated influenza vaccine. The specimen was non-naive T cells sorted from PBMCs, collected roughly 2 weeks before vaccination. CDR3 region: CSVVLRNEQFF. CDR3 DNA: TGCAGCGTCGTACTAAGAAATGAGCAGTTCTTC.